This T cell receptor (beta chain) comes out of a study of T-cell reconstitution after alpha-beta-depleted transplantation in children. For TCRbeta, the library was prepared with unique molecular identifiers. TCRdb used MiXCR to reprocess the PCR reads, holding one entry per CDR3 protein. The repertoire includes roughly 100,000 distinct CDR3 sequences, around 5.9% of them detected once, and about 6.1% sits in the top ten. Whole-study results and caveats: Surviving recipient T cells and thymic progenitors accounted for the high day-60 TCRbeta diversity observed in some patients. Newly made T cells mostly supplied T-cell counts and diversity one year after transplant. As was reported, about two months after transplant, alpha-beta T cells came from several hundred expanded graft clones.

Trimming took 7 bases from V and 2 from J, leaving 13 bases between them. There are 14 residues in the CDR3. Germline V lookup: CDR1 SGHTA, CDR2 FQGNSA. This clonotype was found many times. The antigen is undetermined. This chain uses TRBV7-2 with TRBJ2-3, with D hard to call. The sample was PBMCs, mostly from graft donor cells, taken 60 days after TCRalphabeta/CD19-depleted stem cell transplant. This sequence originates from a female patient aged 2-15 years who had a stem cell transplant for Fanconi anemia, so the T cells may come from the graft donor. CDR3 protein: CASTSLGPTDTQYF. For the CDR3, the DNA is TGTGCCAGCACCTCGCTTGGACCCACAGATACGCAGTATTTT.